This is a list of T cell receptor beta chains from one sample in a study of regulatory T cells in long-lasting Graves disease. One entry per CDR3 protein, called by TCRdb with MiXCR from the multiplex PCR reads. The sample includes about 200,000 distinct CDR3 sequences, around 19% seen only once; the top ten take 10% to 15%. This sample was also put to use in a study of T cells in Graves' hyperthyroidism and ophthalmopathy.

This specimen was peripheral blood mononuclear cells (PBMCs), taken at new diagnosis, from a patient treated with antithyroid drugs. These receptors were obtained from a woman in her 30s with Graves disease. The CDR3 runs from the conserved cysteine through the conserved F or W. D genes are given only for firm matches. Size tells how often a clone was seen (once, few, many) or the class of an expanded clone, and some rows leave it out.

d_call: NA
v_call: TRBV20-1
j_call: TRBJ1-1
clone_size: many
cdr3_aa: CSATGLLNTEAFF
cdr3_nt: TGCAGTGCCACGGGACTCTTGAACACTGAAGCTTTCTTT

d_call: NA
v_call: TRBV29-1
j_call: TRBJ2-1
clone_size: many
cdr3_aa: CSVRVGEQFF
cdr3_nt: TGCAGCGTTCGGGTTGGTGAGCAGTTCTTC

d_call: TRBD1
v_call: TRBV2
j_call: TRBJ1-1
clone_size: many
cdr3_aa: CARGTAAEAFF
cdr3_nt: TGTGCCAGAGGGACAGCCGCTGAAGCTTTCTTT

d_call: NA
v_call: TRBV5-1
j_call: TRBJ2-2
clone_size: many
cdr3_aa: CASSLVWGTGELFF
cdr3_nt: TGCGCCAGCAGCTTGGTGTGGGGCACCGGGGAGCTGTTTTTT

d_call: NA
v_call: TRBV2
j_call: TRBJ1-6
clone_size: few
cdr3_aa: CASSYSVRARGSYNSPLHF
cdr3_nt: TGTGCCAGCAGTTACTCGGTTCGGGCCCGTGGCTCCTATAATTCACCCCTCCACTTT

d_call: NA
v_call: TRBV28
j_call: TRBJ1-1
clone_size: many
cdr3_aa: CASSPPGARNTEAFF
cdr3_nt: TGTGCCAGCAGTCCACCCGGGGCCAGGAACACTGAAGCTTTCTTT

d_call: NA
v_call: TRBV29-1
j_call: TRBJ1-2
clone_size: many
cdr3_aa: CSVARQPFDGYTF
cdr3_nt: TGCAGCGTGGCAAGACAGCCTTTTGATGGCTACACCTTC

d_call: TRBD1
v_call: TRBV6-1
j_call: TRBJ1-1
clone_size: many
cdr3_aa: CASTGRGQNTEAFF
cdr3_nt: TGTGCCAGCACTGGGAGGGGGCAGAACACTGAAGCTTTCTTT

d_call: NA
v_call: TRBV7-9
j_call: TRBJ1-1
clone_size: many
cdr3_aa: CASSLSGTEAFF
cdr3_nt: TGTGCCAGCAGCTTGTCGGGCACTGAAGCTTTCTTT

d_call: TRBD1
v_call: TRBV19
j_call: TRBJ2-6
clone_size: many
cdr3_aa: CASSISRAGGTPGANVLTF
cdr3_nt: TGTGCCAGTAGTATCTCAAGGGCAGGGGGCACTCCTGGGGCCAACGTCCTGACTTTC

d_call: NA
v_call: TRBV20-1
j_call: TRBJ2-1
clone_size: many
cdr3_aa: CSARTDHNEQFF
cdr3_nt: TGCAGTGCTAGGACAGACCACAATGAGCAGTTCTTC

d_call: NA
v_call: TRBV12-3/TRBV12-4
j_call: TRBJ1-5
clone_size: many
cdr3_aa: CASSFSGAVNQPQHF
cdr3_nt: TGTGCCAGCAGTTTTTCCGGGGCAGTTAATCAGCCCCAGCATTTT

d_call: NA
v_call: TRBV28
j_call: TRBJ1-2
clone_size: NA
cdr3_aa: CASSSRRTGDPRQYFGPGPSGYTF
cdr3_nt: NA

d_call: NA
v_call: TRBV5-1
j_call: TRBJ1-2
clone_size: many
cdr3_aa: CASSLDKNYGYTF
cdr3_nt: TGCGCCAGCAGCCTGGACAAGAACTATGGCTACACCTTC

d_call: TRBD1
v_call: TRBV28
j_call: TRBJ1-1
clone_size: many
cdr3_aa: CASSPLGQGGDDTEAFF
cdr3_nt: TGTGCCAGCAGTCCCTTGGGACAGGGAGGCGACGACACTGAAGCTTTCTTT

d_call: TRBD2
v_call: TRBV27
j_call: TRBJ2-1
clone_size: many
cdr3_aa: CASRAAGVYNEQFF
cdr3_nt: TGTGCCAGCAGGGCAGCGGGGGTCTACAATGAGCAGTTCTTC

d_call: TRBD2
v_call: TRBV28
j_call: TRBJ2-1
clone_size: many
cdr3_aa: CASRQPGLVHEQFF
cdr3_nt: TGTGCCAGCAGACAGCCGGGACTAGTCCATGAGCAGTTCTTC

d_call: NA
v_call: TRBV30
j_call: TRBJ1-5
clone_size: once
cdr3_aa: CAWSRIWGGGNQPQHF
cdr3_nt: TGTGCCTGGAGCCGGATTTGGGGAGGCGGCAATCAGCCCCAGCATTTT

d_call: TRBD1
v_call: TRBV9
j_call: TRBJ1-1
clone_size: many
cdr3_aa: CASSGGGRTGDTEAFF
cdr3_nt: TGTGCCAGCAGCGGGGGGGGGAGGACAGGGGACACTGAAGCTTTCTTT

d_call: TRBD1
v_call: TRBV28
j_call: TRBJ2-7
clone_size: many
cdr3_aa: CASTFLGTGDEQYF
cdr3_nt: TGTGCCAGCACTTTCTTGGGGACAGGGGACGAGCAGTACTTC

d_call: TRBD1
v_call: TRBV30
j_call: TRBJ2-7
clone_size: NA
cdr3_aa: CAWSVQGAPTYEQYF
cdr3_nt: TGTGCCTGGAGTGTACAGGGGGCGCCTACCTACGAGCAGTACTTC

d_call: NA
v_call: TRBV7-9
j_call: TRBJ1-2
clone_size: many
cdr3_aa: CASSLGRDYGYTF
cdr3_nt: TGTGCCAGCAGCTTAGGCAGAGATTATGGCTACACCTTC

d_call: NA
v_call: TRBV28
j_call: TRBJ2-7
clone_size: many
cdr3_aa: CASGPDYEQYF
cdr3_nt: TGTGCCAGCGGGCCTGATTACGAGCAGTACTTC

d_call: NA
v_call: TRBV2
j_call: TRBJ2-5
clone_size: once
cdr3_aa: CASSERRGYQETQYF
cdr3_nt: TGTGCCAGCAGTGAGCGGAGAGGCTACCAAGAGACCCAGTACTTC

d_call: TRBD1
v_call: TRBV19
j_call: TRBJ1-1
clone_size: many
cdr3_aa: CASSIKGTGRTEAFF
cdr3_nt: TGTGCCAGTAGTATAAAAGGGACAGGACGCACTGAAGCTTTCTTT

d_call: TRBD2
v_call: TRBV28
j_call: TRBJ2-7
clone_size: many
cdr3_aa: CASRHQRESYEQYF
cdr3_nt: TGTGCCAGCAGGCATCAGCGGGAATCCTACGAGCAGTACTTC

d_call: NA
v_call: TRBV10-2
j_call: TRBJ1-5
clone_size: many
cdr3_aa: CASSSTGLGQPQHF
cdr3_nt: TGCGCCAGCAGTTCGACAGGACTCGGTCAGCCCCAGCATTTT

d_call: TRBD1
v_call: TRBV5-1
j_call: TRBJ1-6
clone_size: many
cdr3_aa: CASSSNRGGSPLHF
cdr3_nt: TGTGCCAGCAGCTCCAACAGGGGCGGGTCACCCCTCCACTTT

d_call: TRBD2
v_call: TRBV27
j_call: TRBJ2-4
clone_size: few
cdr3_aa: CASKLAGTAKNIQYF
cdr3_nt: TGTGCCAGCAAATTAGCGGGAACAGCCAAAAACATTCAGTACTTC

d_call: NA
v_call: TRBV30
j_call: TRBJ1-5
clone_size: NA
cdr3_aa: CAWSVEDNQPQHF
cdr3_nt: TGTGCCTGGAGTGTGGAGGACAATCAGCCCCAGCATTTT

d_call: NA
v_call: TRBV2
j_call: TRBJ2-5
clone_size: many
cdr3_aa: CASSLGNYQETQYF
cdr3_nt: TGTGCCAGCAGTCTCGGCAATTACCAAGAGACCCAGTACTTC

d_call: NA
v_call: TRBV7-6
j_call: TRBJ2-1
clone_size: NA
cdr3_aa: CASSFLTGDSYNEQFF
cdr3_nt: TGTGCCAGCAGCTTCCTAACGGGAGACTCCTACAATGAGCAGTTCTTC

d_call: TRBD1
v_call: TRBV19
j_call: TRBJ1-1
clone_size: many
cdr3_aa: CASKGAGATEAFF
cdr3_nt: TGTGCCAGTAAGGGGGCTGGGGCGACTGAAGCTTTCTTT

d_call: NA
v_call: TRBV29-1
j_call: TRBJ1-1
clone_size: many
cdr3_aa: CSVLLTGNTEAFF
cdr3_nt: TGCAGCGTCCTATTAACAGGGAACACTGAAGCTTTCTTT

d_call: TRBD2
v_call: TRBV12-3/TRBV12-4
j_call: TRBJ2-5
clone_size: NA
cdr3_aa: CASSAGLGQETQYF
cdr3_nt: TGTGCCAGCAGTGCCGGACTAGGACAAGAGACCCAGTACTTC

d_call: NA
v_call: TRBV29-1
j_call: TRBJ2-7
clone_size: NA
cdr3_aa: CSVRTGYEQYF
cdr3_nt: TGCAGCGTTCGTACAGGGTACGAGCAGTACTTC

d_call: NA
v_call: TRBV2
j_call: TRBJ1-6
clone_size: many
cdr3_aa: CASRPTSGDSPLHF
cdr3_nt: TGTGCCAGCAGACCCACGTCAGGGGATTCACCCCTCCACTTT

d_call: NA
v_call: TRBV6-1
j_call: TRBJ2-1
clone_size: few
cdr3_aa: CASSRFSEQFF
cdr3_nt: TGTGCCAGCAGCAGATTCAGTGAGCAGTTCTTC

d_call: TRBD2
v_call: TRBV12-3/TRBV12-4
j_call: TRBJ2-1
clone_size: many
cdr3_aa: CASSSRSGTLNNEQFF
cdr3_nt: TGTGCCAGCAGCTCGCGGAGCGGGACCCTAAACAATGAGCAGTTCTTC

d_call: NA
v_call: TRBV5-8
j_call: TRBJ2-3
clone_size: many
cdr3_aa: CASSPVRGRGQTDTQYF
cdr3_nt: TGTGCCAGCAGCCCTGTGCGGGGAAGGGGGCAGACAGATACGCAGTATTTT

d_call: NA
v_call: TRBV27
j_call: TRBJ2-7
clone_size: many
cdr3_aa: CASSFPSGEQYF
cdr3_nt: TGTGCCAGCAGTTTCCCGAGTGGCGAGCAGTACTTC

d_call: NA
v_call: TRBV5-1
j_call: TRBJ1-2
clone_size: many
cdr3_aa: CASSLASDSGPYGYTF
cdr3_nt: TGCGCCAGCAGCTTGGCCTCGGACTCGGGCCCCTATGGCTACACCTTC

d_call: NA
v_call: TRBV19
j_call: TRBJ2-3
clone_size: many
cdr3_aa: CASRDVARDTDTQYF
cdr3_nt: TGTGCCAGTAGAGATGTAGCGAGAGACACAGATACGCAGTATTTT

d_call: TRBD1
v_call: TRBV28
j_call: TRBJ1-5
clone_size: NA
cdr3_aa: CASSSVRGFQPQHF
cdr3_nt: TGTGCCAGCAGTTCAGTCAGGGGGTTTCAGCCCCAGCATTTT

d_call: NA
v_call: TRBV6-1
j_call: TRBJ2-7
clone_size: many
cdr3_aa: CASRSILCYEQYF
cdr3_nt: TGTGCCAGCAGATCGATTCTCTGCTACGAGCAGTACTTC

d_call: NA
v_call: TRBV7-2
j_call: TRBJ2-3
clone_size: NA
cdr3_aa: CASSVFGGSAGTDTQYF
cdr3_nt: TGTGCCAGCAGCGTCTTTGGGGGCAGTGCCGGCACAGATACGCAGTATTTT

d_call: TRBD1
v_call: TRBV6-1
j_call: TRBJ1-6
clone_size: many
cdr3_aa: CASRGQTYNSPLHF
cdr3_nt: TGTGCCAGCAGGGGACAGACCTATAATTCACCCCTCCACTTT